One sample yielded the 15 T cell receptor beta chains listed below, sequenced in a study of breast tumors, draining lymph nodes, adjacent tissues. The lymph nodes were axillary draining lymph nodes from breast cancer patients. One entry per CDR3 protein results from TCRdb running MiXCR on the multiplex PCR reads. The data hold 90,000 to 120,000 distinct CDR3 sequences, with about 20% observed a single time. Sequenced material: axillary lymph node tissue. The receptor source for this set is a female donor with breast cancer. Some clones in this sample may be carry-over from other donors' samples.

A few counts support this clonotype. The CDR3 is CASSAGAGRMQYF. The DNA of the CDR3 is TGTGCCAGCAGCGCCGGGGCTGGGCGAATGCAGTATTTT. This rearrangement joins TRBV9 to TRBJ2-3; D assignment may be TRBD1 or TRBD2 (5 bases each). This CDR3 comprises 13 residues. Germline CDR1 reads SGDLS; CDR2 reads YYNGEE. With 3 bases removed from V and 11 bases from J, the gap between germline ends came to 16 bases.

This clonotype was recorded many times. The J gene is TRBJ1-3, the V gene TRBV5-1; possible D gene TRBD1, 5 bases. Trimming removed 0 bases at V and 2 bases at J, with 9 bases between. The germline CDR1 and CDR2 sequences are SGHRS and YFSETQ. There are 15 residues in the CDR3. The CDR3 reads CASSLGWGTGNTIYF. CDR3 DNA: TGCGCCAGCAGCTTGGGTTGGGGGACTGGAAACACCATATATTTT.

In this sample, this clonotype turned up many times. This CDR3 reads CASGRDGYTGELFF. As DNA, the CDR3 is TGTGCCAGCGGTAGGGACGGATACACCGGGGAGCTGTTTTTT. The rearrangement links TRBV2 to TRBJ2-2; D possibly uses TRBD1 or TRBD2 (5 bases each). The CDR3 has 14 amino acids. In germline, CDR1 is SNHLY, CDR2 FYNNEI. V lost 8 bases to trimming and J lost 3 bases, with 13 bases between them.

In regard to this clonotype: The germline gene is not matched at one end of the junction; a read error may be the cause. The V gene is TRBV7-2, the J gene TRBJ2-5; 8 positions match TRBD2. This CDR3 is 16 amino acids long. Germline CDR1 reads SGHTA; CDR2 reads FQGNSA. The CDR3 nucleotides read TGCGCCAGCAGCTTAGCGTCGGGGGGGGCCCAAGAGGCCCAGTACTTC. This codes for CASSLASGGAQEAQYF.

This clonotype was counted many times. The J gene is TRBJ2-3, the V gene TRBV5-5, with 9 bases fitting TRBD2. The CDR3 has 17 residues. J lost 0 bases, V lost 0 bases, and 5 bases had no gene match. CDR1 SGHKS and CDR2 YYEKEE come from the germline V gene (reference sequence). The CDR3 bases are TGTGCCAGCAGCTTGGTAGTAGCGGGGGATAGCACAGATACGCAGTATTTT. Translation gives CASSLVVAGDSTDTQYF.

In its sample, this clonotype was seen many times. This chain links TRBV7-3 with TRBJ2-3, with TRBD2 matching 7 bases. After removal of 5 bases from V and 3 bases from J, the junction contained 17 bases not matched to a gene. This CDR3 comprises 18 residues. Germline V CDR1 and CDR2: SGHTA, FQGTGA. Here the CDR3 DNA reads TGTGCCAGCAGCCCCGGGGCCGAACCGGGACTAACTACAGATACGCAGTATTTT. Translating gives CASSPGAEPGLTTDTQYF.

As for this clonotype: This may be a read error: a much more frequent sequence differs by one nucleotide. The chain combines TRBV19 with TRBJ2-5; 8 positions agree with TRBD2. This CDR3 spans 13 amino acids. Germline CDR1 is LNHDA and CDR2 is SQIVND (reference sequence). Germline trimming cut 4 bases from V and 9 bases from J; bases unmatched to any gene: 7. CDR3 sequence reads: CASSRDTGGAQYF. Here the CDR3 DNA reads TGTGCCAGTAGTAGGGACACCGGGGGGGCCCAGTACTTC.

This clonotype came up many times. CDR3 region: CSAPGGGARDGYTF. In DNA form, the CDR3 reads TGCAGTGCCCCTGGAGGGGGCGCCCGGGATGGCTACACCTTC. The V call is TRBV20-1, the J call TRBJ1-2; 7 positions agree with TRBD1. The CDR3 totals 14 residues. The germline V gene has CDR1 DFQATT and CDR2 SNEGSKA (reference sequence). Losses at the gene ends were 6 bases for V and 6 bases for J; bases not matched to a gene: 13.

This clonotype appeared many times. The chain carries TRBV29-1 and TRBJ2-2; 9 bases map to TRBD1. The junction had 13 bases not matched to a gene; V was cut back by 0 bases and J by 5 bases. The CDR3 is 18 residues long. The germline V gene has CDR1 SQVTM and CDR2 ANQGSEA. In DNA, the CDR3 is TGCAGCGTTGAAGAACCGGGACAGGGCGGGTCCCGGACCGGGGAGCTGTTTTTT. Translation gives CSVEEPGQGGSRTGELFF.

This clonotype was picked up many times. The V and J genes are TRBV5-1 and TRBJ1-5; a possible D gene is TRBD1 (5 bases). Trimming removed 9 bases from V and 9 bases from J, with 19 bases in between. The CDR3 runs 13 residues. Germline V gene data show CDR1 as SGHRS and CDR2 as YFSETQ. CDR3 amino acids: CAKLGAHRWPQHF. The CDR3 bases are TGCGCCAAACTTGGGGCCCACCGTTGGCCCCAGCATTTT.

V and J are TRBV6-1 and TRBJ1-1; 10 nucleotides match TRBD1. The germline CDR1 and CDR2 sequences are MNHNS and SASEGT. V was clipped by 8 bases and J by 5 bases; unmatched bases: 8. The CDR3 consists of 14 residues. CDR3 in DNA: TGTGCCAGCCCAGACAGGGGGCTAGTTACTGAAGCTTTCTTT. It yields the protein CASPDRGLVTEAFF.

This clonotype was recorded at least ten times. This chain uses TRBV20-1 with TRBJ2-7; D possibly corresponds to TRBD1 (5 bases). The CDR3 is 13 residues long. Trimming removed 3 bases at V and 4 bases at J, with 13 bases between. Germline values: CDR1 DFQATT, CDR2 SNEGSKA (reference sequence). Here the CDR3 reads CSASHHQGYEQYF. The CDR3 DNA is TGCAGTGCTAGCCATCACCAGGGTTACGAGCAGTACTTC.

This clonotype came up a few times. The junction departs from the called germline gene at one end, perhaps through a read error. The chain is built from TRBV5-1 and TRBJ2-2, with 8 nucleotides matching TRBD1. The germline V gene has CDR1 SGHRS and CDR2 YFSETQ. There are 16 residues in the CDR3. CDR3 residues: CASGLDRASNTGELFF. The CDR3 DNA reads TGCGCCAGCGGCTTGGACAGGGCGTCGAACACCGGGGAGCTGTTTTTT.

This clonotype showed up many times. Here the CDR3 reads CASTPGGRETQYF. The DNA for the CDR3 is TGTGCCAGCACCCCCGGGGGCCGGGAGACCCAGTACTTC. The J gene is TRBJ2-5, the V gene TRBV2, with D perhaps TRBD1 or TRBD2 (6 bases each). Germline V gives CDR1 SNHLY, CDR2 FYNNEI. Trimming stripped 7 bases from V and 5 bases from J, with 14 bases between. The CDR3 covers 13 residues.

Points on this clonotype: A clone one base away is much larger, so this may be a read error. This chain connects TRBV6-5 to TRBJ2-7; 14 nucleotides agree with TRBD2. V lost 7 bases to trimming and J lost 6 bases; unmatched junction nucleotides: 5. CDR1 MNHEY and CDR2 SVGAGI come from the germline V gene. This CDR3 is 14 amino acids long. CDR3: CASTRTSGRCEQYF. The CDR3 DNA is TGTGCCAGCACCAGGACTAGCGGGAGGTGCGAGCAGTACTTC.